This T cell receptor beta chain was identified in a study of blood T cell repertoires in COVID-19. Study background: Sources were T cells, B-cell-depleted T cells, or PBMCs; the material itself was cDNA or gDNA.

The CDR3 is 17 residues long. Germline V gives CDR1 LNHDA, CDR2 SQIVND (reference sequence). Trimming stripped 5 bases from V and 0 bases from J, with 14 bases between. Only in-frame clones appear in the TCRdb table, and some are missing; sequencing was by immunoSEQ multiplex PCR. This repertoire shows 270,000 or so clones, roughly 89% found once; its top ten account for about 4.6%. The sequenced sample consisted of peripheral blood. This clonotype originated in a man aged 35 to 55 with acute or convalescent COVID-19. The rearrangement links TRBV19 to TRBJ2-6; a weak D match, TRBD1 (6 bases). The CDR3 region has the DNA TGTGCCAGTAGTTCCGGGACAAGATACTCTGGGGCCAACGTCCTGACTTTC. Its protein product is CASSSGTRYSGANVLTF.